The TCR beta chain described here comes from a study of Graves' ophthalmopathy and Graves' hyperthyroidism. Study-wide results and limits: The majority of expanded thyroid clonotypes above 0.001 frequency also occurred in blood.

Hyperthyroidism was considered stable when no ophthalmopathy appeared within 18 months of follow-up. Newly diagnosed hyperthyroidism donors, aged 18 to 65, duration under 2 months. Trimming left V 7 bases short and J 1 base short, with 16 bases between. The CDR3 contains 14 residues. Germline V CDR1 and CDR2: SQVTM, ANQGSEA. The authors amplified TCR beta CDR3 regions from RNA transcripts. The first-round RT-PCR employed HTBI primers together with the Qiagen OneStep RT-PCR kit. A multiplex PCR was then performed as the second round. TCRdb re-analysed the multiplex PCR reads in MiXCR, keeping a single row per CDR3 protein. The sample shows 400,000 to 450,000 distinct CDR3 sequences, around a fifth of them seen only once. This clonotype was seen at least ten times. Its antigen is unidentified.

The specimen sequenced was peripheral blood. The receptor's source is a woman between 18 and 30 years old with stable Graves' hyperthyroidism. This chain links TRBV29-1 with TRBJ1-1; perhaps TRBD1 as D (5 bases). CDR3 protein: CSGGGGGQNTEAFF. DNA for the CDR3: TGCAGCGGTGGGGGGGGTGGACAGAACACTGAAGCTTTCTTT.